These T cell receptor beta chains were read from a single sample in a study of response to subunit inactivated influenza vaccine. TCRdb re-analysed the RT-PCR reads in MiXCR, keeping a single row per CDR3 protein. Of around 530,000 distinct CDR3 sequences listed, approximately 12% are singletons. The sequencing used PBMCs from blood, collected on the day of vaccination. The source is a man aged 50-59 years who received an inactivated influenza vaccine. The CDR3 runs from the conserved cysteine through the conserved F or W. D genes are given only for firm matches. The listing skips clone size in some rows; elsewhere it reads once, few, many or a size class.

len	j_gene	d_gene	v_gene	abundance	CDR3aa	CDR3nt
15	TRBJ2-1	TRBD2	TRBV20-1	few	CSATGLAGPYNEQFF	TGCAGTGCTACGGGACTAGCGGGACCCTACAATGAGCAGTTCTTC
20	TRBJ2-5	TRBD2	TRBV20-1	NA	CSARVAGTSGRSPKWETQYF	TGCAGTGCTAGGGTAGCCGGGACTAGCGGGAGGAGTCCCAAATGGGAGACCCAGTACTTC
15	TRBJ2-5	TRBD2	TRBV20-1	few	CSARWTSGSHETQYF	TGCAGTGCTAGATGGACTAGCGGGTCTCACGAGACCCAGTACTTC
18	TRBJ2-3	NA	TRBV13	NA	CASSLMGAGIYSTDTQYF	TGTGCCAGCAGCTTGATGGGGGCCGGAATATATAGCACAGATACGCAGTATTTT
16	TRBJ2-7	NA	TRBV18	NA	CASSQGGGGSFYEQYF	TGTGCCAGCTCCCAAGGGGGTGGCGGGAGTTTCTACGAGCAGTACTTC
16	TRBJ2-3	TRBD2	TRBV28	NA	CASSLPSGGGADTQYF	TGTGCCAGCAGTTTACCTTCTGGCGGGGGGGCAGATACGCAGTATTTT
12	TRBJ2-5	NA	TRBV3-1	few	CASSQRGETQYF	TGTGCCAGCAGCCAACGGGGGGAGACCCAGTACTTC
13	TRBJ2-1	TRBD2	TRBV7-2	few	CASSLVRAGEQFF	TGTGCCAGCAGCTTAGTAAGAGCGGGGGAGCAGTTCTTC
13	TRBJ2-5	NA	TRBV9	few	CASSENWLETQYF	TGTGCCAGCAGCGAAAATTGGTTAGAGACCCAGTACTTC
12	TRBJ1-2	NA	TRBV20-1	many	CSARGGVYGYTF	TGCAGTGCTAGAGGGGGAGTCTATGGCTACACCTTC
15	TRBJ2-5	NA	TRBV3-1	few	CASSQVRRWGETQYF	TGTGCCAGCAGCCAAGTAAGACGATGGGGCGAGACCCAGTACTTC
15	TRBJ2-2	TRBD1	TRBV2	once	CASSVRQGITGELFF	TGTGCCAGCAGCGTCCGACAGGGAATCACCGGGGAGCTGTTTTTT
14	TRBJ2-7	TRBD1	TRBV5-1	NA	CASSWDSLTYEQYF	TGCGCCAGCAGCTGGGACAGCCTAACCTACGAGCAGTACTTC
18	TRBJ2-7	TRBD2	TRBV28	NA	CASSLRLYGGGSRDEQYF	TGTGCCAGCAGTTTACGCCTCTATGGTGGCGGGAGTAGGGACGAGCAGTACTTC
15	TRBJ2-1	NA	TRBV20-1	few	CSARDLGGLRNEQFF	TGCAGTGCTAGAGATCTAGGCGGGCTAAGGAATGAGCAGTTCTTC
17	TRBJ2-2	TRBD1	TRBV4-2	NA	CASSQPRDRAYTRELFF	TGTGCCAGCAGCCAACCCCGGGACAGGGCATATACGCGGGAGCTGTTTTTT
15	TRBJ2-1	TRBD2	TRBV20-1	NA	CSARATAGGYNEQFF	TGCAGTGCTAGAGCAACAGCGGGGGGCTACAATGAGCAGTTCTTC
11	TRBJ2-5	NA	TRBV29-1	NA	CSGGTRETQYF	TGCAGCGGGGGAACTCGGGAGACCCAGTACTTC
13	TRBJ2-3	TRBD1	TRBV10-1	many	CASSRTGTDTQYF	TGCGCCAGCAGCCGGACAGGGACAGATACGCAGTATTTT
13	TRBJ2-1	NA	TRBV12-3/TRBV12-4	few	CASSFAEDNEQFF	TGTGCCAGCAGTTTTGCAGAAGACAATGAGCAGTTCTTC
16	TRBJ2-3	NA	TRBV7-2	many	CASPPASRASTDTQYF	TGTGCCAGCCCACCAGCCTCCCGGGCTAGCACAGATACGCAGTATTTT
15	TRBJ2-3	TRBD2	TRBV6-5	few	CASSYSGGSTDTQYF	TGTGCCAGCAGTTACTCGGGGGGGAGCACAGATACGCAGTATTTT
18	TRBJ2-1	TRBD2	TRBV27	few	CASSPSTSGRLSRNEQFF	TGTGCCAGCAGTCCAAGTACTAGCGGGAGACTGTCACGCAATGAGCAGTTCTTC
13	TRBJ2-5	NA	TRBV5-4	NA	CASSPRGRETQYF	TGTGCCAGCAGCCCTCGGGGGCGGGAGACCCAGTACTTC
17	TRBJ2-3	TRBD2	TRBV4-1	NA	CASSQEVAGGITDTQYF	TGCGCCAGCAGCCAAGAGGTGGCGGGGGGGATCACTGATACGCAGTATTTT
15	TRBJ1-1	NA	TRBV5-1	NA	CASSLGAGEGTEAFF	TGCGCCAGCAGCTTGGGAGCGGGGGAAGGCACTGAAGCTTTCTTT
16	TRBJ1-3	NA	TRBV7-2	NA	CASSLVEANSGNTIYF	TGTGCCAGCAGCTTAGTGGAGGCTAACTCTGGAAACACCATATATTTT
17	TRBJ2-1	TRBD2	TRBV4-3	few	CASSQLLAGRGMHEQFF	TGCGCCAGCAGCCAACTACTAGCGGGGAGGGGGATGCATGAGCAGTTCTTC
14	TRBJ2-4	TRBD2	TRBV20-1	NA	CSARGGGAKNIQYF	TGCAGTGCTAGAGGGGGGGGAGCCAAAAACATTCAGTACTTC
15	TRBJ2-7	TRBD2	TRBV12-3/TRBV12-4	many	CASGTSGTVFYEQYF	TGTGCCAGCGGAACTAGCGGGACGGTTTTCTACGAGCAGTACTTC